These T cell receptor beta chains were read from a single sample in a study of T cell responses to AZD1222 COVID-19 vaccine. Some clones are missing from TCRdb's copy, which holds only in-frame ones; the method was immunoSEQ multiplex PCR. The data hold 90,000 to 100,000 clones, with nearly 90% observed a single time. Material: peripheral blood, obtained on day 0 of AZD1222 vaccination. The receptor set was obtained from an adult in good health. CDR3s include the opening cysteine and the closing phenylalanine or tryptophan. Rows may omit the clone size; those that give it use once, few, many or a size class.

clone_size	v_call	cdr3_aa
.	TRBV6-1	CASSEIGGGDNEQFF
.	TRBV27	CASSLSLGWTEAFF
few	TRBV10-3	CAISPGTANTEAFF
.	TRBV7-8	CASSGRGDPTREQYF
.	TRBV12-3/TRBV12-4	CASSLVGGEQYF
.	TRBV14	CASSQGLRAGVSYEQYF
.	TRBV18	CASSPALGGNSPLHF
.	TRBV5-4	CASSHARRNLQRGETQYF
.	TRBV5-1	CASSPTGGTDTQYF
.	TRBV6-2/TRBV6-3	CASSTGGLQFF
.	TRBV29-1	CSVRTRILNTEAFF
once	TRBV30	CAWSTGSPDTQYF
.	TRBV13	CASSLGGGTPSYEQYF
.	TRBV24-1	CATSNSVGLWAYNEQFF
.	TRBV3-1/TRBV3-2	CASSHGDRINYGYTF
.	TRBV19	CASSIWGTVAYTEAFF
.	TRBV4-3	CASSPGEGAYYGYTF
once	TRBV15	CATSRDLASQGAFRSYEQYF
few	TRBV28	CASSWGSSGNTIYF
.	TRBV12-3/TRBV12-4	CASSLRNTEAFF
.	TRBV27	CASINKSGNTIYF
.	TRBV6-1	CASSEQDGTLDEAFF
.	TRBV4-3	CASSQDLGVGWELNTEAFF
.	TRBV11-3	CASSQGWTSAYGELFF
.	TRBV10-2	CASSDRGHTGELFF
.	TRBV21-1	CASSKQSVGTNYGYTF
.	TRBV6-5	CASSWGQGAAGEKLFF
.	TRBV4-2	CASSQDFRGAADYGYTF
.	TRBV28	CASTNSGVWGYTF
.	TRBV13	CASSLVSGGELFF
.	TRBV24-1	CATSDSRNIQYF
.	TRBV7-6	CASSLEAIPGNTIYF
.	TRBV25-1	CATQNIVAERTNTQYF
.	TRBV4-3	CASSQDTGQGADTQYF
.	TRBV3-1/TRBV3-2	CASKQNTEAFF
.	TRBV9	CASSAIGQNNEQFF
.	TRBV13	CASSSGGTGNTIYF
.	TRBV6-6	CASRGAGGQETQYF
.	TRBV2	CASSELGWSKNEKLFF
.	TRBV3-1/TRBV3-2	CASSQDLRSNYGYTF
.	TRBV3-1/TRBV3-2	CASSQVRLGGSPLHF
.	TRBV27	CASSLGGRNDTEAFF
.	TRBV13	CASSFRNRGGYTF
.	TRBV5-5	CASSFGGLAGPEEQFF
.	TRBV19	CASSIVSGNTGELFF
.	TRBV12-5	CASGFFAGQGLYGYTF
.	TRBV6-5	CATDRGGPNQPQHF
.	TRBV7-2	CASSLKTVEREQFF
once	TRBV5-5	CASSPVGTGDQPQHF
.	TRBV4-2	CASSHPSALAGGPNTGELFF
once	TRBV15	CATSRDREKLFF
.	TRBV9	CASSVREGLYNEQFF
once	TRBV5-3	CARRRRGARGYTF
.	TRBV11-3	CASSLTGARNEQFF
.	TRBV12-3/TRBV12-4	CASSFQGLRALHF
.	TRBV30	CAWAQGRSNQPQHF
.	TRBV5-1	CASSLGTSGGLRGQYF